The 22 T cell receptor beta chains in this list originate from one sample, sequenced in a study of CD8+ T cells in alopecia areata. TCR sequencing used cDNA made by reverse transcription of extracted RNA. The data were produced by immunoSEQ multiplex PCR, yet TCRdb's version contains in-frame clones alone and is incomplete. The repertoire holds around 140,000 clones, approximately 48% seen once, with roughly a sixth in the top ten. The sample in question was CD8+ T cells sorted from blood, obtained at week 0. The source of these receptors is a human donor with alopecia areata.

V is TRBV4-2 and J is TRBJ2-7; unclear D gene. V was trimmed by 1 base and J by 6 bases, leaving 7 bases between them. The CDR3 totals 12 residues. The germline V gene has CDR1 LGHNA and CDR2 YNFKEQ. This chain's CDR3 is CASSQGWGEQYF. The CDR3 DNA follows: TGTGCCAGCAGCCAAGGCTGGGGCGAGCAGTACTTC.

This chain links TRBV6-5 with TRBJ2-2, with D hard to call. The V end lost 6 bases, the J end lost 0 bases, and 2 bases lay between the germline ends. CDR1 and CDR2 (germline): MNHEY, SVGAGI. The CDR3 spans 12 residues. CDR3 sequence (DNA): TGTGCCAGCAGCACGAACACCGGGGAGCTGTTTTTT. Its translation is CASSTNTGELFF.

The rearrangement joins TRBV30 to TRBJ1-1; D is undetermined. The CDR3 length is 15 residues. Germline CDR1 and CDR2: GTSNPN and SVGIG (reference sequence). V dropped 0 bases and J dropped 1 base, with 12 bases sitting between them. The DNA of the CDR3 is TGTGCCTGGAGTGTACCTAATGAAGCGAACACTGAAGCTTTCTTT. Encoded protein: CAWSVPNEANTEAFF.

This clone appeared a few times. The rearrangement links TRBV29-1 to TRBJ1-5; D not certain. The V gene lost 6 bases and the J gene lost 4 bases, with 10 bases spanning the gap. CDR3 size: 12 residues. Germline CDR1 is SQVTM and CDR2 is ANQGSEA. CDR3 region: CSVMDGNQPQHF. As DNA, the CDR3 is TGCAGCGTGATGGACGGTAATCAGCCCCAGCATTTT. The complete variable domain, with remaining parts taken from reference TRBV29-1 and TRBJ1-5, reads SAVISQKPSRDICQRGTSLTIQCQVDSQVTMMFWYRQQPGQSLTLIATANQGSEATYESGFVIDKFPISRPNLTFSTLTVSNMSPEDSSIYLCSVMDGNQPQHFGDGTRLSIL.

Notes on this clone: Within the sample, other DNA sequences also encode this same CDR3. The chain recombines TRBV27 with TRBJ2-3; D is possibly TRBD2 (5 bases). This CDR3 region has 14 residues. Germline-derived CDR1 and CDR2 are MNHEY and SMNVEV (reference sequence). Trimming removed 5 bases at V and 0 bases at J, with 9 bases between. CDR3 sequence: CASSRRDSTDTQYF. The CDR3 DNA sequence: TGTGCCAGCAGTCGCCGGGATAGCACAGATACGCAGTATTTT.

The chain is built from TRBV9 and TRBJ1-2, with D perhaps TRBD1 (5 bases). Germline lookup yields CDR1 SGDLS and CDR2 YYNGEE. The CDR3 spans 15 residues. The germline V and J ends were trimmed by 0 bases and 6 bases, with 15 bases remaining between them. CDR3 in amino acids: CASSVVGVPVDGYTF. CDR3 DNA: TGTGCCAGCAGCGTAGTGGGGGTTCCGGTGGATGGCTACACCTTC. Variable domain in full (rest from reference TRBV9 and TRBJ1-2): DSGVTQTPKHLITATGQRVTLRCSPRSGDLSVYWYQQSLDQGLQFLIQYYNGEERAKGNILERFSAQQFPDLHSELNLSSLELGDSALYFCASSVVGVPVDGYTFGSGTRLTVV.

The CDR3 sequence: CASSPTGSTGHEQYF. The CDR3 DNA reads TGTGCCAGCAGCCCAACCGGGAGTACTGGGCACGAGCAGTACTTC. The rearrangement joins TRBV14 to TRBJ2-7; a weak D match, TRBD2 (6 bases). CDR1 and CDR2 from the germline V gene are SGHDN and FVKESK. V was trimmed by 4 bases and J by 5 bases, leaving 18 bases between them. The CDR3 length is 15 residues.

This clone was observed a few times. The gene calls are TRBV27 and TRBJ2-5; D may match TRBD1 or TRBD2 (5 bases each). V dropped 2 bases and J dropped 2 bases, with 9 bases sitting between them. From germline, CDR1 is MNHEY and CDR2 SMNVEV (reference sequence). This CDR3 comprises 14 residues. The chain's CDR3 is CASSLVGGQETQYF. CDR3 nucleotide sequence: TGTGCCAGCAGTTTAGTTGGGGGTCAAGAGACCCAGTACTTC.

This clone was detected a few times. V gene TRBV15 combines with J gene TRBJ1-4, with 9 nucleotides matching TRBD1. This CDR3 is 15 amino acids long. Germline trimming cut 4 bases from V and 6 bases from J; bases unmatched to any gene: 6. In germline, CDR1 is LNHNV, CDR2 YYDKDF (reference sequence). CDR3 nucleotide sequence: TGTGCCACCAGCACTGGGACAGGGAGTTATGAAAAACTGTTTTTT. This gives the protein CATSTGTGSYEKLFF.

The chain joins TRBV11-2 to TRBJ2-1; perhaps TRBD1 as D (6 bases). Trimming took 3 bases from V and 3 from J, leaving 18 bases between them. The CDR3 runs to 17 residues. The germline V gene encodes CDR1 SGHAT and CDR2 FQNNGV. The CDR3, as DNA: TGTGCCAGCAGCTTTTTCAGAGGGACACCTCACTACAATGAGCAGTTCTTC. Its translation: CASSFFRGTPHYNEQFF.

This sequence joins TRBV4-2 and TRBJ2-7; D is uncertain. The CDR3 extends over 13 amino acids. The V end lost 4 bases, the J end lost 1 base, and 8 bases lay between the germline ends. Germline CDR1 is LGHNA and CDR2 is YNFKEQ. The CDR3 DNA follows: TGTGCCAGCAGCCTCAGTCCTTCCTACGAGCAGTACTTC. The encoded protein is CASSLSPSYEQYF.

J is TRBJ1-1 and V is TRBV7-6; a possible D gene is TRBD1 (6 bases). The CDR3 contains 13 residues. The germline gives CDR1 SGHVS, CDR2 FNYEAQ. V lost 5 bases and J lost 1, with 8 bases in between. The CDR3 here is CASSRGGNTEAFF. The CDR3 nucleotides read TGTGCCAGCAGCCGAGGGGGGAACACTGAAGCTTTCTTT.

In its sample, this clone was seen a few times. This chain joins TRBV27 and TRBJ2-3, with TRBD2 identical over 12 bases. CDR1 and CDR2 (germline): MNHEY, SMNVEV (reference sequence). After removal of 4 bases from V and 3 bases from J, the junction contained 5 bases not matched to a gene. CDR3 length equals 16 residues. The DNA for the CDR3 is TGTGCCAGCAGTTCCACACTAGCGGGGGGTACAGATACGCAGTATTTT. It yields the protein CASSSTLAGGTDTQYF.

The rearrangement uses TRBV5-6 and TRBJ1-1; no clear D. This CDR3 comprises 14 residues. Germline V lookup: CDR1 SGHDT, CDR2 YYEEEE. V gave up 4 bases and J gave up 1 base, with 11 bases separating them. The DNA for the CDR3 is TGTGCCAGCAGCGGGGTCGACACGAACACTGAAGCTTTCTTT. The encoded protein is CASSGVDTNTEAFF.

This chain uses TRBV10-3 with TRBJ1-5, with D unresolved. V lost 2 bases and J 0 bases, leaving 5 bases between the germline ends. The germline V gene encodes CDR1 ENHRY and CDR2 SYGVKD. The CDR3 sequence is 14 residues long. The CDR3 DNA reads TGTGCCATCAGTGAGGGGTATAGCAATCAGCCCCAGCATTTT. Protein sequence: CAISEGYSNQPQHF.

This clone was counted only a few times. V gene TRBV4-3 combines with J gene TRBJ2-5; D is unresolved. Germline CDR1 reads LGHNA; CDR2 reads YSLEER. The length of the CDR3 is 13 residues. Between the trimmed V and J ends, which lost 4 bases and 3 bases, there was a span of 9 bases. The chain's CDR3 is CASSLDLEETQYF. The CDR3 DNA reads TGCGCCAGCAGCCTCGACTTGGAAGAGACCCAGTACTTC.

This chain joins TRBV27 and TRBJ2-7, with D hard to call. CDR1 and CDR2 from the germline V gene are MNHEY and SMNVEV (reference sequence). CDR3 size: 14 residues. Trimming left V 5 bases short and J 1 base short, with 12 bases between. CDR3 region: CASSPLPDSYEQYF. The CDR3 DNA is TGTGCCAGCAGTCCCCTGCCCGATTCCTACGAGCAGTACTTC.

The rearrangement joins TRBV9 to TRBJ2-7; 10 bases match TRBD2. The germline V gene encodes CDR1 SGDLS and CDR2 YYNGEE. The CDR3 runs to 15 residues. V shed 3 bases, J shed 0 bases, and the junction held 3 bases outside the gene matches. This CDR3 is CASSEGLADSYEQYF. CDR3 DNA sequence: TGTGCCAGCAGCGAAGGACTAGCGGACTCCTACGAGCAGTACTTC.

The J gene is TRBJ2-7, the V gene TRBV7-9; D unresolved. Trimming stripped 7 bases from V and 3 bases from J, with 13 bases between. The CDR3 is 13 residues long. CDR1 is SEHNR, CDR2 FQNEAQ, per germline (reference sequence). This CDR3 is CASTKADGYEQYF. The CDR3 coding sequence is TGTGCCAGCACCAAGGCGGACGGCTACGAGCAGTACTTC.

This CDR3 reads CAISELAGSSGANVLTF. The CDR3 DNA reads TGTGCCATCAGTGAACTAGCGGGGAGCTCTGGGGCCAACGTCCTGACTTTC. V and J are TRBV10-3 and TRBJ2-6; TRBD2 matches 10 bases. V shed 3 bases and J 0 bases; nucleotides not matched to a gene: 2. Germline V lookup: CDR1 ENHRY, CDR2 SYGVKD. CDR3 length: 17 residues.

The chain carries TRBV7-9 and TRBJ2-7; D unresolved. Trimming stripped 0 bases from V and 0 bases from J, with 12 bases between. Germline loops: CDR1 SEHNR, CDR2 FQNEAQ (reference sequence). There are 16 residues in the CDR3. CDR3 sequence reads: CASSLASQSNSYEQYF. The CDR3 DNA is TGTGCCAGCAGCTTAGCGTCCCAGTCCAACTCCTACGAGCAGTACTTC.

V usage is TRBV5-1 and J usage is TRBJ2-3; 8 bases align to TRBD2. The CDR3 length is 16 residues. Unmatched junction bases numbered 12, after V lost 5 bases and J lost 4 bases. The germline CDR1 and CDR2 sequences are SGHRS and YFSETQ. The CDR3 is CASSSRGGRRPDTQYF. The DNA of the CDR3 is TGCGCCAGCAGTTCCCGCGGGGGGCGCCGTCCAGATACGCAGTATTTT.